This T cell receptor (beta chain) was obtained from a study of blood T cell repertoires in COVID-19. On the study more broadly: Sources were T cells, B-cell-depleted T cells, or PBMCs; the material itself was cDNA or gDNA.

From germline, CDR1 is SGHRS and CDR2 YFSETQ. The CDR3 is 14 amino acids. J lost 7 bases, V lost 2 bases, and 7 bases had no gene match. Source study methods: Amplified reference gene primers provided the basis for estimating nucleated cell counts. Repertoires were generated with immunoSEQ multiplex PCR, while TCRdb's copy carries only in-frame clones and drops some. D and trimming were read from the DNA, whereas the V and J calls and clone size are those reported in that table. The sample includes some 210,000 clones, under 90% of them seen just once. The rearrangement uses TRBV5-1 and TRBJ1-1, with TRBD1 identical over 8 bases. The clonotype comes from a man aged 55-75 years who had recovered from COVID-19. Sequences were obtained from peripheral blood. CDR3 in DNA: TGCGCCAGCAGCTTCGGACAGGGCCTAGATGAAGCTTTCTTT. It yields the protein CASSFGQGLDEAFF.